A selection of T cell receptor beta chains follows, all from one sample in a study of regulatory T cells in long-lasting Graves disease. MiXCR, applied by TCRdb to the multiplex PCR reads, yields one record per CDR3 protein. The data contain more than 300,000 distinct CDR3 sequences, 15% to 19% of them singletons. The sequencing here drew on peripheral blood mononuclear cells (PBMCs), taken at new diagnosis, from a patient treated with antithyroid drugs. Receptors originate from a female donor with Graves disease. CDR3s leave out the opening cysteine and the closing phenylalanine or tryptophan.

>TRBV20-1|TRBJ2-1
SASMSSSQF
>TRBV28|TRBJ2-5
ASSLSPDVRPSY
>TRBV27|TRBJ1-2
ASRTFSGPKANYGYT
>TRBV24-1|TRBJ2-3
ATSDALDTSTDTQY
>TRBV7-8|TRBJ1-6
ASSQVRRDPSPLH
>TRBV11-3|TRBJ2-3
ASSLGRGQQDTQY
>TRBV28|TRBJ1-1
ASSYYRVRANTEAF
>TRBV6-2/TRBV6-3|TRBJ2-1
ASSYVAGGTYNEQF
>TRBV2|TRBJ2-2
ASRYIAGGRPTGELF
>TRBV11-2|TRBJ1-6
ASSLPLLSSPLH
>TRBV3-1|TRBJ2-7
ASSQVTGTSGTPYEQY
>TRBV29-1|TRBJ1-5
SAILTGGNQPQH
>TRBV5-1|TRBJ2-2
ASSFRRASGMNTGELF
>TRBV6-1|TRBJ1-3
ASSTSSSGNTIY
>TRBV2|TRBJ2-3
ASVSPTDTQY
>TRBV9|TRBJ1-2
ASSPNRHYGYT
>TRBV3-1|TRBJ1-2
ASSPAGGATYGYT
>TRBV12-5|TRBJ2-7
ASGLETLHSGELYEQY
>TRBV28|TRBJ2-6
ASRRGQAYSGANVLT
>TRBV6-1|TRBJ2-2
ASRERTGDYANTGELF
>TRBV15|TRBJ1-1
ATSRVLAALNTEAF
>TRBV4-1|TRBJ1-2
ASSHPPQGDYGYT
>TRBV5-1|TRBJ1-5
ASSPGNRNNQPQH
>TRBV15|TRBJ1-4
ATSRLGLGSTNEKLF
>TRBV2|TRBJ1-5
ASSEMGFNQPQH
>TRBV13|TRBJ1-1
ASRTGGGSTEAF
>TRBV5-5|TRBJ1-2
ASSLGTPSNYGYT
>TRBV5-1|TRBJ2-1
ASSVRLAGDNDEQF
>TRBV5-1|TRBJ1-2
ATGPTVDYGYT
>TRBV2|TRBJ1-4
ASSETGAGNEKLF
>TRBV5-6|TRBJ2-5
ASSLASVDEGTQY
>TRBV19|TRBJ1-1
ASVFRGTGTEAF
>TRBV12-3/TRBV12-4|TRBJ2-6
ASSPLRLGVHSGANVLT
>TRBV27|TRBJ1-1
ASSHNRVQEAF
>TRBV12-3/TRBV12-4|TRBJ2-3
ASSFGLGREGVKDTQY
>TRBV7-6|TRBJ1-5
ASSAIKRQANQPQH